Listed below are T cell receptor beta chains from one sample, sequenced in a study of blood T cell repertoires in COVID-19. Measured with immunoSEQ multiplex PCR; TCRdb has only the in-frame clones, and not every one. This sample has 200,000 or so clones; over 80% occur once, and the top ten carry roughly 2.5%. Sample: peripheral blood. These receptors came from a man aged 30 to 45 with COVID-19, enrolled during active disease. Each CDR3 is given with its conserved first and last residue. The D gene is left open where the match is weak. Rows may omit the clone size; those that give it use once, few, many or a size class.

>TRBV18|once|TRBD1|TRBJ2-7
TGTGCCAGCTCACCAATGTCCTCTGGACAGGGCTCCTACGAGCAGTACTTC
CASSPMSSGQGSYEQYF
>TRBV27|few|.|TRBJ1-1
TGTGCCAGCAGTCCCATCCCGTGGCCAGACACTGAAGCTTTCTTT
CASSPIPWPDTEAFF
>TRBV4-2|.|.|TRBJ1-3
TGTGCCAGCAGCCAAGAACCAGGGGCTTACTCTGGAAACACCATATATTTT
CASSQEPGAYSGNTIYF
>TRBV7-8|once|.|TRBJ1-1
TGTGCCAGCAGCTTATACCAGGGGAACACTGAAGCTTTCTTT
CASSLYQGNTEAFF
>TRBV18|.|.|TRBJ2-7
TGTGCCAGCTCACCACGATTCCAGGGAACCTCCTACGAGCAGTACTTC
CASSPRFQGTSYEQYF
>TRBV18|.|TRBD1|TRBJ1-1
TGTGCCAGCTCACCACTCCTGACAGGGACTAACACTGAAGCTTTCTTT
CASSPLLTGTNTEAFF
>TRBV6-4|few|.|TRBJ1-4
TGTGCCAGCAGTAAGACATCGGCAACTAATGAAAAACTGTTTTTT
CASSKTSATNEKLFF
>TRBV6-5|.|.|TRBJ1-2
TGTGCCAGCAAGCGTAGACGGACTTATGGCTACACCTTC
CASKRRRTYGYTF
>TRBV28|.|.|TRBJ1-1
TGTGCCAGCAGTTCGAGTTATGGTCCTGAAGCTTTCTTT
CASSSSYGPEAFF
>TRBV5-1|.|.|TRBJ2-7
TGCGCCAGCAGCCTTAGGGACTTAGACTACGAGCAGTACTTC
CASSLRDLDYEQYF
>TRBV2|once|TRBD1|TRBJ2-1
TGTGCCAGCAGTGACCTTATGGGACAGAGCTCCTACAATGAGCAGTTCTTC
CASSDLMGQSSYNEQFF
>TRBV6-2/TRBV6-3|.|TRBD1|TRBJ2-5
TGTGCCAGCAGCTATTACGGACAGGGGCTGGAAAATGAGACCCAGTACTTC
CASSYYGQGLENETQYF
>TRBV18|.|.|TRBJ1-6
TGTGCCAGCTCACCACCGGGACTTCAGAGTAATTCACCCCTCCACTTT
CASSPPGLQSNSPLHF
>TRBV19|.|.|TRBJ2-5
TGTGCCAGTAGTTCAACGAGGGTGGAAGAGACCCAGTACTTC
CASSSTRVEETQYF
>TRBV7-6|.|TRBD2|TRBJ2-1
TGTGCCAGCAGCTTAGCAGTTCAGGGACTAGCGGGGCACAATGAGCAGTTCTTC
CASSLAVQGLAGHNEQFF
>TRBV5-4|.|.|TRBJ2-7
TGTGCCAGCAGCGTCGGCGGACCAAGCCATACGGGAGAGCAGTACTTC
CASSVGGPSHTGEQYF
>TRBV28|.|TRBD2|TRBJ2-3
TGTGCCAGCAGTTACGTCAGCGGGAGGGGTACAGATACGCAGTATTTT
CASSYVSGRGTDTQYF
>TRBV19|.|TRBD2|TRBJ2-7
TGTGCCAGTAGTATTCCACCGGGAGGCAGGGCGACCTACGAGCAGTACTTC
CASSIPPGGRATYEQYF
>TRBV18|once|.|TRBJ1-2
TGTGCCAGCTCACCATCAGGGTTAGACTATGGCTACACCTTC
CASSPSGLDYGYTF
>TRBV11-2|.|TRBD1|TRBJ2-1
TGTGCCAGCAGCCTATCCGGGACAGCAAACAATGAGCAGTTCTTC
CASSLSGTANNEQFF
>TRBV9|.|.|TRBJ1-2
TGTGCCAGCAGCTCAGGGAACTATGGCTACACCTTC
CASSSGNYGYTF
>TRBV18|.|.|TRBJ2-3
TGTGCCAGCTCACCACCGGCCGTATCGGGAGATACGCAGTATTTT
CASSPPAVSGDTQYF
>TRBV28|.|.|TRBJ2-1
TGTGCCAGCAGTCGGGACTCGCCCTACAATGAGCAGTTCTTC
CASSRDSPYNEQFF
>TRBV6-5|once|TRBD1|TRBJ1-5
TGTGCCAGCAGCCGGGACAGTTATCAGCCCCAGCATTTT
CASSRDSYQPQHF
>TRBV24-1|.|.|TRBJ2-7
TGTGCCGGGCTAACAAAGTTGGGCTCCTACGAGCAGTACTTC
CAGLTKLGSYEQYF
>TRBV24-1|.|TRBD1|TRBJ1-2
TGTGCCACCAGTGCCGGACAGGACCATCAATATGGCTACACCTTC
CATSAGQDHQYGYTF
>TRBV27|few|.|TRBJ1-6
TGTGCCAGCAGTTTGCAGGTTAATTCACCCCTCCACTTT
CASSLQVNSPLHF
>TRBV10-1|.|.|TRBJ2-2
TGCGCCAGCAGTGAAACGGGGGCCGGGGAGCTGTTTTTT
CASSETGAGELFF
>TRBV27|.|TRBD1|TRBJ1-2
TGTGCCAGCATCGGACAGGGGGCAGGTGGCTACACCTTC
CASIGQGAGGYTF